This TCR beta chain was sequenced for a study of blood T cell repertoires in COVID-19. Turning to the study itself: Samples taken during acute and convalescent COVID-19 were collected in the United States, Italy and Spain. Sources were T cells, B-cell-depleted T cells, or PBMCs; the material itself was cDNA or gDNA.

Followed longitudinally, the Seattle patients had been enrolled during active infection. As originally analysed: The assay estimated nucleated cells by amplifying reference gene primers. Profiled with immunoSEQ multiplex PCR; TCRdb holds only in-frame clones, not every one. That table is the source of V, J and clone size, and D and trimming were worked out from the DNA. This sample carries about 480,000 clones, around nine tenths of them seen once, and the ten largest clones take about 8.2%. Looked up from germline, CDR1 is KGHDR and CDR2 is SFDVKD. The CDR3 sequence is 14 residues long. The ends were cut back, 4 bases at V and 6 bases at J, with 14 bases in the middle.

The sequencing sample was made of peripheral blood. The source is a woman in her forties or fifties with COVID-19, enrolled during active disease. The rearrangement joins TRBV24-1 to TRBJ1-1; possibly TRBD1 for D (5 bases). CDR3 amino acids: CATSDPQRGSEAFF. CDR3 sequence (DNA): TGTGCCACCAGTGACCCACAGCGGGGGTCTGAAGCTTTCTTT.